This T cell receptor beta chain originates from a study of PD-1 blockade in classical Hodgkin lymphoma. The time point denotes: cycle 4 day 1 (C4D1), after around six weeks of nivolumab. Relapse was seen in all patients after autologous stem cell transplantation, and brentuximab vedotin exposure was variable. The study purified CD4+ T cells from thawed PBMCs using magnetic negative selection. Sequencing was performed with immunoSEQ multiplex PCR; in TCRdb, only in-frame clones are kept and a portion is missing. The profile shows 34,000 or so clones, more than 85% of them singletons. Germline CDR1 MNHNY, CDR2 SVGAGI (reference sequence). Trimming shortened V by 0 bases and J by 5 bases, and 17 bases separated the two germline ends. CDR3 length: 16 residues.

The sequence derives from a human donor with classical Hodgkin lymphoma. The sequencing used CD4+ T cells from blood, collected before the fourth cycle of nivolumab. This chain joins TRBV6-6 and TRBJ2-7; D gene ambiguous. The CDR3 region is CASSYSPSRADHEQYF. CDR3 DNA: TGTGCCAGCAGTTACTCCCCATCAAGGGCAGACCACGAGCAGTACTTC.